The 6 T cell receptor beta chains below come from one sample, sequenced in a study of cytomegalovirus exposure and HLA in healthy donors (dated by TCRdb to 2017 to 2019). Library generation was performed with the immunoSEQ multiplex PCR assay. For the multiplex PCR, a mixture combining 60 forward primers for TCR Vbeta segments and 13 reverse primers for TCR Jbeta segments was used. The table comes from immuneACCESS by way of TCRdb, which keeps in-frame sequences with V and J called. Part of the clones is missing from these tables; in studies checked, under half for an unresolved V gene and the rest for unknown reasons. The sample records 220,000 or so clones, 70% to 80% of which are singletons. Jointly, the top ten make up 1.8% of the sample. Sequenced material: PBMCs. These TCRs come from a woman aged 30 to 39 in good health and CMV-seronegative.

The rearrangement joins TRBV2 to TRBJ2-6; the match to TRBD1 covers 7 bases. V lost 6 bases, J lost 0 bases, and 5 bases stayed unmatched. Per germline, CDR1 SNHLY and CDR2 FYNNEI. The CDR3 totals 16 residues. The CDR3 DNA reads TGTGCCAGCAGGGCGGACAGGCGCTCTGGGGCCAACGTCCTGACTTTC. Its translation is CASRADRRSGANVLTF. Filled out from reference TRBV2 and TRBJ2-6, the complete variable domain reads EPEVTQTPSHQVTQMGQEVILRCVPISNHLYFYWYRQILGQKVEFLVSFYNNEISEKSEIFDDQFSVERPDGSNFTLKIRSTKLEDSAMYFCASRADRRSGANVLTFGAGSRLTVL.

V is TRBV19 and J is TRBJ1-6; 8 nucleotides agree with TRBD1. The length of the CDR3 is 14 residues. From germline, CDR1 is LNHDA and CDR2 SQIVND (reference sequence). V was clipped by 7 bases and J by 7 bases; unmatched bases: 6. The CDR3: CASKDRVGNSPLHF. In nucleotides, the CDR3 is TGTGCCAGTAAGGACAGGGTGGGCAATTCACCCCTCCACTTT.

The V gene is TRBV30, the J gene TRBJ2-1; 9 positions match TRBD2. The germline CDR1 and CDR2 sequences are GTSNPN and SVGIG (reference sequence). V gave up 4 bases and J gave up 6 bases; unmatched junction bases: 7. The CDR3 spans 14 residues. As DNA, the CDR3 is TGTGCCTGGACCACGGGCGGGGGGGCCAATGAGCAGTTCTTC. It translates to CAWTTGGGANEQFF.

The gene calls are TRBV5-4 and TRBJ2-2, with D maybe TRBD2 (7 bases). V was trimmed by 4 bases and J by 6 bases, leaving 19 bases between them. This CDR3 comprises 16 residues. Per the germline V gene, CDR1 is SGHNT and CDR2 is YYREEE (reference sequence). The CDR3 protein is CASSPKGGEIAGELFF. In DNA form, the CDR3 reads TGTGCCAGCAGCCCGAAGGGGGGGGAGATTGCCGGGGAGCTGTTTTTT.

CDR3 loop: CASATSGSGTGELFF. The CDR3, as DNA: TGTGCCAGCGCTACTAGCGGGAGTGGTACCGGGGAGCTGTTTTTT. The rearrangement links TRBV9 to TRBJ2-2, with TRBD2 matching 11 bases. The V gene's germline CDR1 is SGDLS and CDR2 YYNGEE. This CDR3 is built from 15 residues. The J segment lost 5 bases and the V segment lost 7 bases, leaving 7 bases of the junction unmatched.

The V call is TRBV6-5, the J call TRBJ2-3, with 7 nucleotides matching TRBD2. Per germline, CDR1 MNHEY and CDR2 SVGAGI. V shed 7 bases and J 6 bases; nucleotides not matched to a gene: 10. This CDR3 region has 14 residues. CDR3 in amino acids: CASNRLADQDTQYF. The DNA of the CDR3 is TGTGCCAGCAACCGACTAGCAGATCAGGATACGCAGTATTTT.